This TCR beta chain was observed in a study of blood T cells in healthy people across ages. Together with a sample-barcoded 5' primer, a J-beta primer mix was included in a second PCR lasting about 6 to 11 cycles. Every sample produced at least 2.5 million CDR3-containing paired-end reads. Each CDR3 protein gets one entry after TCRdb re-called the 5' RACE reads with MiXCR. The sample holds about 800,000 distinct CDR3 sequences, roughly 64% seen once. In germline, CDR1 is DFQATT, CDR2 SNEGSKA (reference sequence). This CDR3 region has 15 residues. Trimming removed 1 base from V and 0 bases from J; junction bases left unmatched: 4. This clonotype was seen a few times. The donors, healthy Caucasians from Russia, were aged roughly 6 to 90. Isolation yielded PBMCs, at least 7 million per sample, in every case.

The sequenced sample was blood. This sequence was found in a man younger than 40 in good health. The V and J genes are TRBV20-1 and TRBJ2-3; 7 bases are a match to TRBD2. The CDR3 here is CSARARGTSTDTQYF. Here the CDR3 DNA reads TGCAGTGCTAGAGCGCGGGGGACTAGCACAGATACGCAGTATTTT.